This T cell receptor (beta chain) was obtained from a study of T-cell reconstitution after alpha-beta-depleted transplantation in children. The CDR3 loop spans 14 amino acids. V shed 3 bases, J shed 4 bases, and the junction held 4 bases outside the gene matches. About this clonotype: Its specificity is not known.

Study findings and constraints: There were reportedly several hundred expanded graft clones from which alpha-beta T cells came about two months after transplant. Fresh T-cell production supplied most of the T-cell counts and diversity seen one year after transplant. Diversity of TCRbeta at day 60 was high in some patients, arising from surviving recipient T cells and thymic progenitors.

During its preparation, the TCRbeta library received unique molecular identifiers. TCRdb called the PCR reads again in MiXCR, with one record for every CDR3 protein. The sample includes some 550,000 distinct CDR3 sequences, roughly 24% seen only once; the top ten take 11% to 15%. The sequenced sample was PBMCs, mostly from graft donor cells, obtained 360 days after TCRalphabeta/CD19-depleted stem cell transplant. This TCR came from a boy under two years old who had a stem cell transplant for acute myeloid leukemia, so the T cells may come from the graft donor. This rearrangement joins TRBV12-3 or TRBV12-4 to TRBJ2-7, with 9 nucleotides matching TRBD2. The CDR3 DNA reads TGTGCCAGCAGTTTCGGGCGGGGGGGTTACGAGCAGTACTTC. It codes for CASSFGRGGYEQYF.